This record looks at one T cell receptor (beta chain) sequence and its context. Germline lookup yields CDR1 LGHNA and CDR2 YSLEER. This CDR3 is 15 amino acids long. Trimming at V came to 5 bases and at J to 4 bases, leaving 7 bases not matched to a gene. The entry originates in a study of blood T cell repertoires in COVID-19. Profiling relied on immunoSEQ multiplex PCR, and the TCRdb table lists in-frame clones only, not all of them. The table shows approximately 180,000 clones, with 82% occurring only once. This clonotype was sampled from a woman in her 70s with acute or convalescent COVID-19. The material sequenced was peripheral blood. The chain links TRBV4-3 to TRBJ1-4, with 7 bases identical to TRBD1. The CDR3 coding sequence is TGCGCCAGCAGCACACCGGGACAGCGTAATGAAAAACTGTTTTTT. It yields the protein CASSTPGQRNEKLFF.